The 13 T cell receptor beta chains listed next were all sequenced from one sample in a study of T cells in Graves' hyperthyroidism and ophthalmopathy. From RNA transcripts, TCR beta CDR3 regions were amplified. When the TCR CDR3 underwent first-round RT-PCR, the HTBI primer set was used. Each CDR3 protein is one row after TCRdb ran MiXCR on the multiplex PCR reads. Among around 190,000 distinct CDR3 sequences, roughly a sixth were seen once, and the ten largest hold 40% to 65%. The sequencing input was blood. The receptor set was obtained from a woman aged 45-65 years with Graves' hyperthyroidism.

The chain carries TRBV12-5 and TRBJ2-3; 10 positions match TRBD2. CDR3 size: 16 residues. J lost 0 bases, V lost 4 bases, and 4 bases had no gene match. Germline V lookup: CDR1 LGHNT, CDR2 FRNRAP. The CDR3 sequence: CASGSGLAVSTDTQYF. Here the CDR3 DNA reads TGTGCTAGTGGTTCCGGACTAGCGGTAAGCACAGATACGCAGTATTTT.

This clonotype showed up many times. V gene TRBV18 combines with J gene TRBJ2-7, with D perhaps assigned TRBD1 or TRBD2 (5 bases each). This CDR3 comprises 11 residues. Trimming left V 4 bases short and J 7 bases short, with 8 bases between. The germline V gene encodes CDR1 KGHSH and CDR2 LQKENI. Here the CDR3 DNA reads TGTGCCAGCTCACAAGAGGGGGAGCAGTACTTC. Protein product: CASSQEGEQYF.

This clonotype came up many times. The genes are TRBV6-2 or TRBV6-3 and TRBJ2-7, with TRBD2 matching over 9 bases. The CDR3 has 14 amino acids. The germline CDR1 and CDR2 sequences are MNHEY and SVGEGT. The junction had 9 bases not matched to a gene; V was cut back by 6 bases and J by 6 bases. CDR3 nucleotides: TGTGCCAGCAGCCGCGGGGGGGGGACGAGCGAGCAGTACTTC. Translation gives CASSRGGGTSEQYF.

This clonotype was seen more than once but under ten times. In nucleotides, the CDR3 is TGCAGCGTTGAGTCTGGGGCCAACGTCCTGACTTTC. It codes for CSVESGANVLTF. The chain joins TRBV29-1 to TRBJ2-6; D is ambiguous. V shed 3 bases and J shed 1 base, with 1 base lying between them. The CDR3 has 12 residues. The V gene's germline CDR1 is SQVTM and CDR2 ANQGSEA.

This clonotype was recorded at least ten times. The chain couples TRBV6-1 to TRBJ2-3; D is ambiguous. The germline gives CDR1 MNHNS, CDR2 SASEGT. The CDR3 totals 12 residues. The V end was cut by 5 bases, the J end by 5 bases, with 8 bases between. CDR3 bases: TGTGCCAGCAGTTCCCAGCGAGATACGCAGTATTTT. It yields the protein CASSSQRDTQYF.

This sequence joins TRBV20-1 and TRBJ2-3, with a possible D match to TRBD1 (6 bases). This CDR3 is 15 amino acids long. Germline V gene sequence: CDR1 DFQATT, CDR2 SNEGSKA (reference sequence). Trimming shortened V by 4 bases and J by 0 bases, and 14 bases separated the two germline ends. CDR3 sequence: CSATDRTASTDTQYF. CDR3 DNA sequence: TGCAGTGCTACCGACAGGACTGCTAGCACAGATACGCAGTATTTT.

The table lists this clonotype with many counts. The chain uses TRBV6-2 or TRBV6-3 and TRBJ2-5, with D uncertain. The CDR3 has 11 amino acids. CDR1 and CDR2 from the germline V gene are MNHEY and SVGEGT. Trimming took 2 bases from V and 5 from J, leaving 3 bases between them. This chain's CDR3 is CASSYGETQYF. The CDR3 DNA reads TGTGCCAGCAGTTACGGGGAGACCCAGTACTTC.

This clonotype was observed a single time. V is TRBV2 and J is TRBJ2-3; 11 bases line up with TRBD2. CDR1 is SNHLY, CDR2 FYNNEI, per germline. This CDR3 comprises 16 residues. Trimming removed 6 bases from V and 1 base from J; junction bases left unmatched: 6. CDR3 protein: CASRITSGSGTDTQYF. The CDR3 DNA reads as TGTGCCAGCAGGATTACTAGCGGGAGCGGCACAGATACGCAGTATTTT.

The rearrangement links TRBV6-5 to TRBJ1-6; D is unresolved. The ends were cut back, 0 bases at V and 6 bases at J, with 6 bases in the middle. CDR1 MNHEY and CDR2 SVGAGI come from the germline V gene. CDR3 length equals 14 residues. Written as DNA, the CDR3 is TGTGCCAGCAGTTACTCCGGAGTTAATTCACCCCTCCACTTT. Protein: CASSYSGVNSPLHF.

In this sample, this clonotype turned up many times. The CDR3: CASSLDGAGVSYEQYF. Here the CDR3 DNA reads TGCGCCAGCAGCTTGGATGGGGCGGGAGTATCCTACGAGCAGTACTTC. The chain uses TRBV5-1 and TRBJ2-7, with TRBD2 matching over 7 bases. Germline CDR1 SGHRS, CDR2 YFSETQ. Trimming took 0 bases from V and 1 from J; bases not matched to a gene: 7. This CDR3 spans 16 amino acids. Drawing the rest from reference TRBV5-1 and TRBJ2-7, the complete variable domain is KAGVTQTPRYLIKTRGQQVTLSCSPISGHRSVSWYQQTPGQGLQFLFEYFSETQRNKGNFPGRFSGRQFSNSRSEMNVSTLELGDSALYLCASSLDGAGVSYEQYFGPGTRLTVT.

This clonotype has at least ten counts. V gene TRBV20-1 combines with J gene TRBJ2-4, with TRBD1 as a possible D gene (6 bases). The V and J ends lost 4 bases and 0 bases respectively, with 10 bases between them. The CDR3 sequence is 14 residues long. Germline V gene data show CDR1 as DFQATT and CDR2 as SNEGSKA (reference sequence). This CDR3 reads CSATWTVAKNIQYF. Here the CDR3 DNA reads TGCAGTGCTACCTGGACAGTAGCCAAAAACATTCAGTACTTC.

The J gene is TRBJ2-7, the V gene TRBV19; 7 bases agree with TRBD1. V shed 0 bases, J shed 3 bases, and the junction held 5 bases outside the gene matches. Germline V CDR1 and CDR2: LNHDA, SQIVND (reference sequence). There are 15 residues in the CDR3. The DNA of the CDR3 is TGTGCCAGTAGTATAGATCAGGGGGTCTACTACGAGCAGTACTTC. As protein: CASSIDQGVYYEQYF. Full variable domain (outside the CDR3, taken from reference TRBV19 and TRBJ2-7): DGGITQSPKYLFRKEGQNVTLSCEQNLNHDAMYWYRQDPGQGLRLIYYSQIVNDFQKGDIAEGYSVSREKKESFPLTVTSAQKNPTAFYLCASSIDQGVYYEQYFGPGTRLTVT.

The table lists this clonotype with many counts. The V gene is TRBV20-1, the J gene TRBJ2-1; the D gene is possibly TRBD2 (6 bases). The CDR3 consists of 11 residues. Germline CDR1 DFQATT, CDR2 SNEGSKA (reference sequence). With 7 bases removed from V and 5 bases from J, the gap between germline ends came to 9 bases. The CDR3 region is CSVVADNEQFF. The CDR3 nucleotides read TGCAGTGTGGTAGCGGACAATGAGCAGTTCTTC.